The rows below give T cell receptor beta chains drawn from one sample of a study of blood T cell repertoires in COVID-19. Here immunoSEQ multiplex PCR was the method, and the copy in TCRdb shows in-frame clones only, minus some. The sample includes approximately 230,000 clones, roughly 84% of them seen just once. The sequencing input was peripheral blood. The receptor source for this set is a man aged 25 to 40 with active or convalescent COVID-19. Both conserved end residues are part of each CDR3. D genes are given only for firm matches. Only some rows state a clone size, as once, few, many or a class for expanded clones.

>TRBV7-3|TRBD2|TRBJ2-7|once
TGTGCCAGCAGCTTACTAGCGGGAGTGAGCGAGCAGTACTTC
CASSLLAGVSEQYF
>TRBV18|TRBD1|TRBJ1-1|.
TGTGCCAGCTCACGATTGACAGGGGAGAGTCGGACTGAAGCTTTCTTT
CASSRLTGESRTEAFF
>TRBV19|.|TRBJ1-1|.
TGTGCCAGTAGTATAACTGTTGAAGCTTTCTTT
CASSITVEAFF
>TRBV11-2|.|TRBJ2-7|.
TGTGCCAGCAGCTTAGAGGGAGTCACCTACGAGCAGTACTTC
CASSLEGVTYEQYF
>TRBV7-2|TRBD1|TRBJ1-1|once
TGTGCCAGCAGCCTAGGGACAGGGTGGGTGAACACTGAAGCTTTCTTT
CASSLGTGWVNTEAFF
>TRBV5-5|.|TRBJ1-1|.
TGTGCCAGCAGCTGGGGGCGAAACACTGAAGCTTTCTTT
CASSWGRNTEAFF
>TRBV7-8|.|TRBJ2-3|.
TGTGCCAGCAGCTTAGTAGGATCCAGGACAGATACGCAGTATTTT
CASSLVGSRTDTQYF
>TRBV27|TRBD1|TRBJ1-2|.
TGTGCCAGCAGTTTCGGACAGGACTATGGCTACACCTTC
CASSFGQDYGYTF
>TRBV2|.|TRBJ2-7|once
TGTGCCAGCAGTGGGCAGACAAGAGACTACGAGCAGTACTTC
CASSGQTRDYEQYF
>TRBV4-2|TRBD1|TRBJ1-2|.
TGTGCCAGCAGCCCCCGGGGGACAGCCGACTATGGCTACACCTTC
CASSPRGTADYGYTF
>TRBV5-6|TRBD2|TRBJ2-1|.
TGTGCCAGCAGCTTAGGGAGGGTGAATGAGCAGTTCTTC
CASSLGRVNEQFF
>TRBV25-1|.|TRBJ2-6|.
TGTGCCAGCACAGGACAGACTGGGGCCAACGTCCTGACTTTC
CASTGQTGANVLTF
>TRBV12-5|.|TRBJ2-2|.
TGTGCTAGTGGCCAAGGGGTAGCCGGGGAGCTGTTTTTT
CASGQGVAGELFF
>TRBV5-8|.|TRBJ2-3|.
TGTGCCAGCAGCTTCTCTGGCACAGATACGCAGTATTTT
CASSFSGTDTQYF
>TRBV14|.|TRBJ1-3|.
TGTGCCAGCAGCTACGGACTGAGAGACACCATATATTTT
CASSYGLRDTIYF
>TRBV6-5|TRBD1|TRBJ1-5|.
TGTGCCAGCAGAGGACAGGGGTTAAATCAGCCCCAGCATTTT
CASRGQGLNQPQHF
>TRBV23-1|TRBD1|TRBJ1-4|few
TGCGCCAGCCTAACAGGGGGTATGGAAGAAAAACTGTTTTTT
CASLTGGMEEKLFF
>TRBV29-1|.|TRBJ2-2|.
TGCAGCGTTCCTTTCCCAGGGTTCGGGGAGCTGTTTTTT
CSVPFPGFGELFF
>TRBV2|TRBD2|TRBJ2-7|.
TGTGCCAGCAGCACTCTAGCGGGAGGTCCTCAGTTC
CASSTLAGGPQF
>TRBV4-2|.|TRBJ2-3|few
TGTGCCAGCAGCCGACCCTCGGAGGGGTCAGATACGCAGTATTTT
CASSRPSEGSDTQYF
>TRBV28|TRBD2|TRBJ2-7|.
TGTGCCAGCACCTGGGTAGCGGGAGGGAGCTCCTACGAGCAGTACTTC
CASTWVAGGSSYEQYF
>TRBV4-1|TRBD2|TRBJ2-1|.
TGCGCCAGCAGCCAAGAACGGGCCAGCGGGGACAATGAGCAGTTCTTC
CASSQERASGDNEQFF
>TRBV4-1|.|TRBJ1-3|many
TGCGCCAGCAGCCTAACCGGGACTAGCTCTGGAAACACCATATATTTT
CASSLTGTSSGNTIYF
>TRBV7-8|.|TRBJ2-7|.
TGTGCCAGCAGCTTGGGCTCGCAGGCAACCTACTACGAGCAGTACTTC
CASSLGSQATYYEQYF
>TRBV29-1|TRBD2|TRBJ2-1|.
TGCAGCGTTCGGGCTAGCGGGGGGGGACCCTACAATGAGCAGTTCTTC
CSVRASGGGPYNEQFF
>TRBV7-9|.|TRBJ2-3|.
TGTGCCAGCGGGGCCGCCCTCTCAGATACGCAGTATTTT
CASGAALSDTQYF
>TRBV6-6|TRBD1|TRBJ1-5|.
TGTGCCAGCAGTTACGGGACAGACCGCAATCAGCCCCAGCATTTT
CASSYGTDRNQPQHF
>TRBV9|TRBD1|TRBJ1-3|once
TGTGCCAGCAGCGTGGGGACAGGCTCTGGAAACACCATATATTTT
CASSVGTGSGNTIYF
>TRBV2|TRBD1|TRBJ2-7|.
TGTGCCAGCGGGGGACAGGCAGCCTACGAGCAGTACTTC
CASGGQAAYEQYF
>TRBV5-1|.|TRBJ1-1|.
TGCGCCAGCAGCCCTAATGTGGGCCATCACACTGAAGCTTTCTTT
CASSPNVGHHTEAFF
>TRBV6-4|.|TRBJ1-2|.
TGTGCCAATGATATACGCTCCATGGGTCGCAGGGATGGCTACACCTTC
CANDIRSMGRRDGYTF
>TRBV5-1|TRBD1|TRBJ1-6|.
TGCGCCAGCAGCGCGGGGGGACAGGGAAATTCACCCCTCCACTTT
CASSAGGQGNSPLHF
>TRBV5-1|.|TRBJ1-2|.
TGCGCCAGTGCCACCCAGGGGTTTAGCTATGGCTACACCTTC
CASATQGFSYGYTF
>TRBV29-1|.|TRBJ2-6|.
TGCAGCGTTGAAGGCGGTACAGGAACTGGGGCCAACGTCCTGACTTTC
CSVEGGTGTGANVLTF
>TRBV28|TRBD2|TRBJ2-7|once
TGTGCCAGCACCTCTCATAGCGGGAGCGCGGACGAGCAGTACTTC
CASTSHSGSADEQYF